This T cell receptor beta chain was documented in a study of glioma-infiltrating T cells after dendritic cell vaccination. Here immunoSEQ multiplex PCR was the method, and the copy in TCRdb shows in-frame clones only, minus some. The data show around 92,000 clones, 75% to 90% seen once. The time point was: after dendritic cell vaccination, including at tumor progression/relapse. With 6 bases removed from V and 7 bases from J, the gap between germline ends came to 9 bases. Germline V gene lookup returns CDR1 SGHDN and CDR2 FVKESK. The CDR3 spans 12 residues. The gene calls are TRBV14 and TRBJ2-2, with D unclear. This clonotype was sampled from a human donor with glioblastoma. The source was blood, collected after dendritic cell vaccination. The DNA of the CDR3 is TGTGCCAGCAGTCTGCCGGTCGGGGAGCTGTTTTTT. Amino acid sequence: CASSLPVGELFF. The full variable domain, completed using reference TRBV14 and TRBJ2-2, is EAGVTQFPSHSVIEKGQTVTLRCDPISGHDNLYWYRRVMGKEIKFLLHFVKESKQDESGMPNNRFLAERTGGTYSTLKVQPAELEDSGVYFCASSLPVGELFFGEGSRLTVL.